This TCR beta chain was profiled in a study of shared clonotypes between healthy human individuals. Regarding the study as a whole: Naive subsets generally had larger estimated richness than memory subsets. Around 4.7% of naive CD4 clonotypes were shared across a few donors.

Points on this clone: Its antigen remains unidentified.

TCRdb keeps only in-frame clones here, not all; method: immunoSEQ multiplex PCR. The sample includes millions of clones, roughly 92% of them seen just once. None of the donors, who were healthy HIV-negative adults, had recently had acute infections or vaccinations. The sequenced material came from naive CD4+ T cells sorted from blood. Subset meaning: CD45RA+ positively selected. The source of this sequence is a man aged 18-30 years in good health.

The CDR3 bases are TGTGCTAGTGGTTTGGCCGCTGAAGCTTTCTTT. Protein: CASGLAAEAFF. The rearrangement links TRBV12-5 to TRBJ1-1; D gene unclear. The CDR3 covers 11 residues. Germline-derived CDR1 and CDR2 are LGHNT and FRNRAP. V lost 1 base to trimming and J lost 6 bases, with 3 bases between them. The full variable domain, with the rest looked up from reference TRBV12-5 and TRBJ1-1, is DARVTQTPRHKVTEMGQEVTMRCQPILGHNTVFWYRQTMMQGLELLAYFRNRAPLDDSGMPKDRFSAEMPDATLATLKIQPSEPRDSAVYFCASGLAAEAFFGQGTRLTVV.